What follows is one T cell receptor (beta chain) and its context. The sample originates from a study of beta chain features in type 1 diabetes. CDR1 SQVTM and CDR2 ANQGSEA come from the germline V gene. This CDR3 spans 14 amino acids. The investigators reverse transcribed all of the isolated RNA, so they sequenced expressed TCRB transcripts. Data came from immunoSEQ multiplex PCR; TCRdb stores just in-frame clones and leaves some out. The table shows 430,000 or so clones, with about an eighth occurring only once. Sequencing input: naive CD4+ T cells from blood. This receptor was taken from a woman aged 18-29 years in good health. The rearrangement links TRBV29-1 to TRBJ1-6; tentatively, D is TRBD1 (6 bases). This CDR3 is CRDRGTQGNSPLHF. CDR3 DNA sequence: TGCAGGGATCGGGGGACGCAGGGGAATTCACCCCTCCACTTT.